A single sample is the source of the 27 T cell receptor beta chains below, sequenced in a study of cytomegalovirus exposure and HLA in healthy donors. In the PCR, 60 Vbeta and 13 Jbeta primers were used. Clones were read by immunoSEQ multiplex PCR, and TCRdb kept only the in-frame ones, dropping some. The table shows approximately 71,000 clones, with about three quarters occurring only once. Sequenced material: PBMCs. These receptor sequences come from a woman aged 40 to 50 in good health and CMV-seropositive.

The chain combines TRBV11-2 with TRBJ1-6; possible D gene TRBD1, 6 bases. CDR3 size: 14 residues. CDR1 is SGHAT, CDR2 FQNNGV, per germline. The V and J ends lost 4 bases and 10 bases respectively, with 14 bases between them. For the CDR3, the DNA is TGTGCCAGCAGCTCCCAGGGGCTCGGGTCACCCCTCCACTTT. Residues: CASSSQGLGSPLHF.

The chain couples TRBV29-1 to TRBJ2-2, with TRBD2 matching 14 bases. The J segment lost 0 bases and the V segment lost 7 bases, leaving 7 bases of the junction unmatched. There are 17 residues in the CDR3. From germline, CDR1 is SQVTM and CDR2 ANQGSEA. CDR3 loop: CSALGLAGASNTGELFF. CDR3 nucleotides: TGCAGCGCCCTGGGACTAGCGGGGGCCTCGAACACCGGGGAGCTGTTTTTT.

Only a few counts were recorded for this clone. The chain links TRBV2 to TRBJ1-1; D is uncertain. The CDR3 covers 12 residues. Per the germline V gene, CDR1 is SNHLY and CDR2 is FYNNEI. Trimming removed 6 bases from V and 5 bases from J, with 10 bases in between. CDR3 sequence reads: CASRAGQTEAFF. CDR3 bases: TGTGCCAGCAGAGCTGGGCAAACTGAAGCTTTCTTT. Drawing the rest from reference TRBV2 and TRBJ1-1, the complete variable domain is EPEVTQTPSHQVTQMGQEVILRCVPISNHLYFYWYRQILGQKVEFLVSFYNNEISEKSEIFDDQFSVERPDGSNFTLKIRSTKLEDSAMYFCASRAGQTEAFFGQGTRLTVV.

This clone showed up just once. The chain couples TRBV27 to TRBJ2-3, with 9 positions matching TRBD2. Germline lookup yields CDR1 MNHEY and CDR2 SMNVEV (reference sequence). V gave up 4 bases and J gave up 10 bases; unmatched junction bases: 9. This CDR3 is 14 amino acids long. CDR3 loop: CASSSDPGLAAQYF. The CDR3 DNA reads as TGTGCCAGCAGTTCAGACCCGGGACTAGCTGCGCAGTATTTT.

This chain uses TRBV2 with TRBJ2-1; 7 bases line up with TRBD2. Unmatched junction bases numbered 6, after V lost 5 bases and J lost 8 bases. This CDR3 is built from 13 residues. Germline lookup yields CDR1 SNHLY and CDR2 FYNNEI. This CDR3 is CASSYERGDEQFF. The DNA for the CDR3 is TGTGCCAGCAGTTATGAGCGGGGCGATGAGCAGTTCTTC.

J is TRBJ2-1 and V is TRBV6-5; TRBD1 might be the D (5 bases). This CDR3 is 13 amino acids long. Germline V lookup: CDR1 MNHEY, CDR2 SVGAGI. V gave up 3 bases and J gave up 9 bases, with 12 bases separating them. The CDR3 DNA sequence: TGTGCCAGCAGTTATAACCCTGGGGCTGAGCAGTTCTTC. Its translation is CASSYNPGAEQFF.

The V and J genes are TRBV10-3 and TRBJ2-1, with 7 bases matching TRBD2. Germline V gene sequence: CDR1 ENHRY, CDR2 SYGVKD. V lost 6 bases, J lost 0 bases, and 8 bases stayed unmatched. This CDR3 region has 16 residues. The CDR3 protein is CAIRPSGDSSYNEQFF. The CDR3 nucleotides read TGTGCCATCAGACCTAGCGGAGATAGCTCCTACAATGAGCAGTTCTTC.

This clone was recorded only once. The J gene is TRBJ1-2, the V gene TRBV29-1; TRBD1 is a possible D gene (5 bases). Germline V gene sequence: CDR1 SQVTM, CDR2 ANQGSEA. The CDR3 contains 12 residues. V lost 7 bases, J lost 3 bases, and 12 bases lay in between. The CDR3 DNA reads TGCAGCGCCGCGGGGGACGACTATGGCTACACCTTC. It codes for CSAAGDDYGYTF. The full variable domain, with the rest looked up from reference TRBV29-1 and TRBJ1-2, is SAVISQKPSRDICQRGTSLTIQCQVDSQVTMMFWYRQQPGQSLTLIATANQGSEATYESGFVIDKFPISRPNLTFSTLTVSNMSPEDSSIYLCSAAGDDYGYTFGSGTRLTVV.

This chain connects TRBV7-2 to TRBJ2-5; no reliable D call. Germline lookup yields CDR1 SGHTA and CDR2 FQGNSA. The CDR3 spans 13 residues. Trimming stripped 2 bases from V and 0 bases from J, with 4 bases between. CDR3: CASSLYYQETQYF. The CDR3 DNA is TGTGCCAGCAGCTTATACTACCAAGAGACCCAGTACTTC.

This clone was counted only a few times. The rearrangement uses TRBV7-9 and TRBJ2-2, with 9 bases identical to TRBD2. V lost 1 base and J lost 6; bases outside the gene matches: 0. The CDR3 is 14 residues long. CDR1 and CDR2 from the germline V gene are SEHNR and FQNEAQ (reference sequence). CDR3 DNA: TGTGCCAGCAGCTTAGGACTAGCGGCCGGGGAGCTGTTTTTT. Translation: CASSLGLAAGELFF. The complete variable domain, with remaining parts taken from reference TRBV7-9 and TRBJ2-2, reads DTGVSQNPRHKITKRGQNVTFRCDPISEHNRLYWYRQTLGQGPEFLTYFQNEAQLEKSRLLSDRFSAERPKGSFSTLEIQRTEQGDSAMYLCASSLGLAAGELFFGEGSRLTVL.

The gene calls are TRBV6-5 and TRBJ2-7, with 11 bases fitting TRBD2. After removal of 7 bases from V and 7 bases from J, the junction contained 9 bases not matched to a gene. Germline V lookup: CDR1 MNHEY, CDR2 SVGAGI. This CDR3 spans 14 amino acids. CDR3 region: CASKSSGGAGEQYF. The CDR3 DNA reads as TGTGCCAGCAAAAGTAGCGGGGGGGCGGGTGAGCAGTACTTC.

The CDR3 DNA is TGTGCCAGCAGTGAAGCGGGGGCCCTCACAGATACGCAGTATTTT. It encodes CASSEAGALTDTQYF. The V and J genes are TRBV6-1 and TRBJ2-3; perhaps TRBD1 as D (6 bases). The germline V gene encodes CDR1 MNHNS and CDR2 SASEGT. The CDR3 contains 15 residues. V gave up 0 bases and J gave up 2 bases, with 9 bases separating them.

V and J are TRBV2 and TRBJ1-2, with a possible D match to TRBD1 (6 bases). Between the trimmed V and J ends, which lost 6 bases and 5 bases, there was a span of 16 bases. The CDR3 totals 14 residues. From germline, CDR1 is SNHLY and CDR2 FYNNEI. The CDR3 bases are TGTGCCAGCAGCGGTAGGGGGTCCTCTTATGGCTACACCTTC. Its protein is CASSGRGSSYGYTF.

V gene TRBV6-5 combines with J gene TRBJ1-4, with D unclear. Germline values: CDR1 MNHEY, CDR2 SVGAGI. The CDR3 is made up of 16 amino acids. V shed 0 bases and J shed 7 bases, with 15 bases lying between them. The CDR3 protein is CASSYSKFPGGEKLFF. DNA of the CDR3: TGTGCCAGCAGTTACTCGAAATTCCCGGGAGGTGAAAAACTGTTTTTT.

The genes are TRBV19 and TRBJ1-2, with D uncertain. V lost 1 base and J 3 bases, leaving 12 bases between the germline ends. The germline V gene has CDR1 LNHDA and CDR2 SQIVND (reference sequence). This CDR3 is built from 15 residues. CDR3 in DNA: TGTGCCAGTAGTATAGTTAGGGAGGCTGACTATGGCTACACCTTC. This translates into CASSIVREADYGYTF.

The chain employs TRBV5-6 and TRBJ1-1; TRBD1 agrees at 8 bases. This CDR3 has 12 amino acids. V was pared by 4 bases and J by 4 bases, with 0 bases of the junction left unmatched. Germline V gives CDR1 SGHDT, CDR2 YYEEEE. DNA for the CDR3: TGTGCCAGCAGCGACAGGGGCACTGAAGCTTTCTTT. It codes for CASSDRGTEAFF.

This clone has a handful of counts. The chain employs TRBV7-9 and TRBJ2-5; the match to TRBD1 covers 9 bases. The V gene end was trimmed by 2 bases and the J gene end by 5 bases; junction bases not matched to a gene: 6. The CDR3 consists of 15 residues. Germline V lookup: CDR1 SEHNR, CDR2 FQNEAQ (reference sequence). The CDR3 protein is CASSLQQGAGETQYF. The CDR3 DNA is TGTGCCAGCAGCTTACAACAGGGGGCAGGGGAGACCCAGTACTTC.

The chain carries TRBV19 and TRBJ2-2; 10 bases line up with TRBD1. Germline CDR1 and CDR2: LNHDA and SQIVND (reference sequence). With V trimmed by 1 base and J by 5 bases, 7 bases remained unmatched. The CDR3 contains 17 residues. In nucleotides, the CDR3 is TGTGCCAGTAGTATAGTGACAGGGGGCCGTAAGACCGGGGAGCTGTTTTTT. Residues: CASSIVTGGRKTGELFF.

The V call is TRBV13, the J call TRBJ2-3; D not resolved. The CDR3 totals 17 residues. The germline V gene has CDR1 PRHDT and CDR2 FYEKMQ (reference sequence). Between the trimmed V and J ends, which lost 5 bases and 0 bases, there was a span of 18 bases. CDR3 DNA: TGTGCCAGCAGCCCTGGGTTTGGTGGGCCAAGCACAGATACGCAGTATTTT. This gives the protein CASSPGFGGPSTDTQYF. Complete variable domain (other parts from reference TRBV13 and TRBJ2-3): AAGVIQSPRHLIKEKRETATLKCYPIPRHDTVYWYQQGPGQDPQFLISFYEKMQSDKGSIPDRFSAQQFSDYHSELNMSSLELGDSALYFCASSPGFGGPSTDTQYFGPGTRLTVL.

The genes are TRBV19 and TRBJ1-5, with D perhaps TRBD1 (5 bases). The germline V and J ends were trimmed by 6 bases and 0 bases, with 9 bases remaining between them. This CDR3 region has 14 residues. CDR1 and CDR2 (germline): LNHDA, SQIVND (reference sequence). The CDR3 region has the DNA TGTGCCAGTAGGACAGATTATAGCAATCAGCCCCAGCATTTT. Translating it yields CASRTDYSNQPQHF.

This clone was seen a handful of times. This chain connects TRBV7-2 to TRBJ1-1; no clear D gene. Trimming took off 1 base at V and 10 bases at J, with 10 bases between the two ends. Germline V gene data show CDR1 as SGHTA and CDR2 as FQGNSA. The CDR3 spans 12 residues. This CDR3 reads CASSLDGVSAFF. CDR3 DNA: TGTGCCAGCAGCTTAGACGGGGTATCAGCTTTCTTT.

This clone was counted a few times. CDR3 nucleotide sequence: TGTGCCAGCAACGACGCGACGCGGCGAGGAGGAGAGCAGTACTTC. Translated, it gives CASNDATRRGGEQYF. The chain links TRBV6-6 to TRBJ2-7, with D perhaps matching TRBD2 (5 bases). Germline V lookup: CDR1 MNHNY, CDR2 SVGAGI (reference sequence). This CDR3 is built from 15 residues. V lost 7 bases to trimming and J lost 7 bases, with 23 bases between them.

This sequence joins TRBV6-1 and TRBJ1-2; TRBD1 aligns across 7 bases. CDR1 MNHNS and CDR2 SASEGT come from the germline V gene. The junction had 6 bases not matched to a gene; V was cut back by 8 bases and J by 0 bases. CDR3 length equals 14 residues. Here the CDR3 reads CASLTGQTNYGYTF. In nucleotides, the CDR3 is TGTGCCAGCCTGACAGGGCAGACTAACTATGGCTACACCTTC.

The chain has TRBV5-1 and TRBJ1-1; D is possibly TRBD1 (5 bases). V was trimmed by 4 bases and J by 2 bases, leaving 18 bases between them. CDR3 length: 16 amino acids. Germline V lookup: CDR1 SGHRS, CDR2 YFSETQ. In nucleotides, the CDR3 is TGCGCCAGCAGCCCAGGGAACGGACAAGCTAACACTGAAGCTTTCTTT. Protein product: CASSPGNGQANTEAFF.

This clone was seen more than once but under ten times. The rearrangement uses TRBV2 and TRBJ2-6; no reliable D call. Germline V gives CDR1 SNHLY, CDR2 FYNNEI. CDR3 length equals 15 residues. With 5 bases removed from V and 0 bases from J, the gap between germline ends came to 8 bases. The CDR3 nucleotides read TGTGCCAGCAGTAGACTGATCTCTGGGGCCAACGTCCTGACTTTC. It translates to CASSRLISGANVLTF.

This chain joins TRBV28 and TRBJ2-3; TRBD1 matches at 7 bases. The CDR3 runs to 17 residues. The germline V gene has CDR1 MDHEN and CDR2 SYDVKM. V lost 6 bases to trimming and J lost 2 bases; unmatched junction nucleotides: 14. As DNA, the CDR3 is TGTGCCAGCAGGCCGGTTGGGGACAGTGAACACACAGATACGCAGTATTTT. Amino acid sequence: CASRPVGDSEHTDTQYF.

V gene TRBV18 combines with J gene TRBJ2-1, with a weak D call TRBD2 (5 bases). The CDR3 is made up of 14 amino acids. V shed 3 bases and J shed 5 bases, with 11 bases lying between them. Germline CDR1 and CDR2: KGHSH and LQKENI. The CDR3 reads CASSPPPGNNEQFF. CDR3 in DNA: TGTGCCAGCTCACCGCCCCCCGGGAACAATGAGCAGTTCTTC.